The source of this T cell receptor (beta chain) is a study of blood T cell repertoires in COVID-19. Study at large: From T cells, B-cell-depleted T cells, or PBMCs came the material, which was cDNA or gDNA.

In the study's own analysis: Amplification from reference gene primers served as the basis for estimated nucleated cell counts. The method was immunoSEQ multiplex PCR; TCRdb's version includes in-frame clones alone and lacks a portion of them. V and J calls and clone size come straight from that table; D and trimming were deduced from the DNA. This sample has 68,000 or so clones, with around nine tenths found just once. The CDR3 consists of 17 residues. Between the trimmed V and J ends, which lost 2 bases and 0 bases, there was a span of 15 bases. CDR1 SGDLS and CDR2 YYNGEE come from the germline V gene.

The specimen sequenced was peripheral blood. The chain is built from TRBV9 and TRBJ2-1; TRBD2 is a possible D gene (5 bases). The sequence derives from a man between 65 and 85 years old with active or convalescent COVID-19. The DNA of the CDR3 is TGTGCCAGCAGCGTCGGGGTTGGCATCTACTCCTACAATGAGCAGTTCTTC. Its protein is CASSVGVGIYSYNEQFF.